Shown below are 11 T cell receptor beta chains from a single sample sequenced in a study of human T cells and chemical hapten exposure. Time point here: pre-sensitization, week 0. Documented treatment: therapeutic diphenylcyclopropenone sensitization with weekly scalp DPC. TCRdb re-derived calls from the RACE reads in MiXCR, one entry per CDR3 protein. This table has about 250,000 distinct CDR3 sequences, approximately 7.5% appearing once. The sample here was whole blood, taken in connection with sensitization to the hapten diphenylcyclopropenone (DPC). Receptor source: a man between 18 and 29 years old with alopecia areata. Some clones in this sample may be carry-over from other donors' samples.

This clonotype was detected a few times. V gene TRBV5-5 combines with J gene TRBJ1-1; 10 bases map to TRBD1. In germline, CDR1 is SGHKS, CDR2 YYEKEE (reference sequence). The ends lost 0 bases at V and 8 bases at J; junction bases unmatched: 4. The CDR3 loop spans 14 amino acids. DNA for the CDR3: TGTGCCAGCAGCTTGGGGGACAGGGGATTCGAAGCTTTCTTT. This gives the protein CASSLGDRGFEAFF.

This clonotype was recorded many times. The rearrangement joins TRBV12-3 or TRBV12-4 to TRBJ2-1; 9 bases line up with TRBD1. This CDR3 has 15 amino acids. V shed 6 bases, J shed 6 bases, and the junction held 9 bases outside the gene matches. CDR3 amino acids: CASRETGGLFNEQFF. DNA of the CDR3: TGTGCCAGCAGGGAGACAGGGGGTTTGTTCAATGAGCAGTTCTTC.

This rearrangement joins TRBV28 to TRBJ1-2; maybe TRBD1 (5 bases). V lost 6 bases to trimming and J lost 2 bases, with 13 bases between them. The CDR3 spans 14 residues. Germline CDR1 and CDR2: MDHEN and SYDVKM. Here the CDR3 reads CASSLGRLNYGYTF. The CDR3 DNA reads TGTGCCAGCAGCTTGGGACGGCTAAACTATGGCTACACCTTC.

V is TRBV27 and J is TRBJ2-2; possibly TRBD1 or TRBD2 for D (5 bases each). Germline CDR1 reads MNHEY; CDR2 reads SMNVEV (reference sequence). V was clipped by 1 base and J by 0 bases, with 6 bases between them. The CDR3 runs 15 residues. CDR3: CASSLWGSNTGELFF. DNA for the CDR3: TGTGCCAGCAGTTTATGGGGGTCGAACACCGGGGAGCTGTTTTTT.

The chain links TRBV7-9 to TRBJ2-6, with 8 positions matching TRBD1. CDR3 length: 19 amino acids. Germline CDR1 is SEHNR and CDR2 is FQNEAQ (reference sequence). The trim removed 4 bases at V and 1 base at J, leaving 12 bases unmatched. The chain's CDR3 is CASSSRPGQALSGANVLTF. CDR3 nucleotide sequence: TGTGCCAGCAGCTCCCGACCGGGACAGGCTCTTTCTGGGGCCAACGTCCTGACTTTC.

This clonotype was found a few times. CDR3 sequence (DNA): TGCGCCAGCAGCTACCGACAGGGTGGTACCGGGGAGCTGTTTTTT. Translated, it gives CASSYRQGGTGELFF. The chain is built from TRBV5-1 and TRBJ2-2; TRBD1 matches 7 bases. The CDR3 has 15 residues. Per germline, CDR1 SGHRS and CDR2 YFSETQ. The J segment lost 5 bases and the V segment lost 3 bases, leaving 7 bases of the junction unmatched.

The chain uses TRBV6-2 or TRBV6-3 and TRBJ1-5; tentatively, D is TRBD1 (5 bases). CDR1 MNHEY and CDR2 SVGEGT come from the germline V gene. CDR3 length equals 13 residues. Trimming shortened V by 2 bases and J by 5 bases, and 7 bases separated the two germline ends. Here the CDR3 DNA reads TGTGCCAGCAGTTACGGGGGGTATCAGCCCCAGCATTTT. Amino acids: CASSYGGYQPQHF.

This chain connects TRBV28 to TRBJ2-3, with D perhaps TRBD2 (5 bases). Germline V gene sequence: CDR1 MDHEN, CDR2 SYDVKM. Trimming cost V 6 bases and J 0 bases, with 22 bases left between them. The CDR3 sequence is 18 residues long. In DNA, the CDR3 is TGTGCCAGCAGCTACTTTGGCGGAGGTACACCTAGCACAGATACGCAGTATTTT. Amino acid sequence: CASSYFGGGTPSTDTQYF.

This clonotype appeared many times. The gene calls are TRBV15 and TRBJ1-2; a weak D match, TRBD1 (5 bases). Germline V lookup: CDR1 LNHNV, CDR2 YYDKDF (reference sequence). Trimming took off 0 bases at V and 3 bases at J, with 8 bases between the two ends. The CDR3 runs 14 residues. In nucleotides, the CDR3 is TGTGCCACCAGCAGAGACAGGGTTGACTATGGCTACACCTTC. As protein: CATSRDRVDYGYTF.

The J gene is TRBJ1-3, the V gene TRBV7-9; 10 nucleotides line up with TRBD1. J was trimmed by 0 bases and V by 5 bases; bases with no gene match: 16. Germline CDR1 reads SEHNR; CDR2 reads FQNEAQ (reference sequence). CDR3 length: 20 amino acids. CDR3 DNA: TGTGCCAGCAGCCGACTGCTCCCGGGACAGGGGATGTTCTCTGGAAACACCATATATTTT. Translating it yields CASSRLLPGQGMFSGNTIYF.

This clonotype came up a few times. The chain employs TRBV4-3 and TRBJ2-7, with D possibly being TRBD1 (6 bases). Germline V CDR1 and CDR2: LGHNA, YSLEER. The CDR3 spans 16 residues. V was clipped by 0 bases and J by 0 bases, with 12 bases between them. The CDR3 sequence: CASSQDFPGDSYEQYF. DNA of the CDR3: TGCGCCAGCAGCCAAGATTTTCCAGGGGACTCCTACGAGCAGTACTTC.